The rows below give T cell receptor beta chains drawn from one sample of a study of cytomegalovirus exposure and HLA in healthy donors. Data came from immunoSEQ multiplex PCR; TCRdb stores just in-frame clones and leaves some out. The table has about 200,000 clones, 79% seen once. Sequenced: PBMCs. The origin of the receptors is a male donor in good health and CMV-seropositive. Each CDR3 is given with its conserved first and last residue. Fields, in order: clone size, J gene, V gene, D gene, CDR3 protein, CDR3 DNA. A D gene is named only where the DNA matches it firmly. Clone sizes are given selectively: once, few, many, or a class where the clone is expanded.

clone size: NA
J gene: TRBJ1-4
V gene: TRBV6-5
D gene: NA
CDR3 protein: CASKLGLLNEKLFF
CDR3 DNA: TGTGCCAGCAAATTGGGGCTTCTTAATGAAAAACTGTTTTTT

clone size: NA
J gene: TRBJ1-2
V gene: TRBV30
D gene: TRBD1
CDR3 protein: CAWSRDRRPLSTF
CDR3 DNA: TGTGCCTGGAGTCGGGACAGGCGCCCCCTTAGCACCTTC

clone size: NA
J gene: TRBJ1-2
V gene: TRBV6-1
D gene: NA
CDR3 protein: CASSEESYGYTF
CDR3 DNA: TGTGCCAGCAGTGAGGAGAGCTATGGCTACACCTTC

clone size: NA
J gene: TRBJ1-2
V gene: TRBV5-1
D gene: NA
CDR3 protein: CASSSLQQNYGYTF
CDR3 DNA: TGCGCCAGCAGCTCGCTACAGCAAAACTATGGCTACACCTTC

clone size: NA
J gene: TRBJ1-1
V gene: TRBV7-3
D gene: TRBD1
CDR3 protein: CASRRDRLNTEAFF
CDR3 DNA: TGTGCCAGCAGGCGGGACAGGTTGAACACTGAAGCTTTCTTT

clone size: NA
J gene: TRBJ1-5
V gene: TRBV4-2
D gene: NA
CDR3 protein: CASSQVPGAGASSGPQPQHF
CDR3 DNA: TGTGCCAGCAGCCAAGTTCCCGGGGCGGGGGCGTCGTCCGGCCCTCAGCCCCAGCATTTT

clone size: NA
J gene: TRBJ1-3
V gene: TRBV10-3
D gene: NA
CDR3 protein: CAISVRERNTIYF
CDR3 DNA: TGTGCCATCAGTGTCAGGGAAAGAAACACCATATATTTT

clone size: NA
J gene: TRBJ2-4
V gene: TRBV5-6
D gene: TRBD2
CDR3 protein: CASSLDGRRVAKNIQYF
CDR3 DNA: TGTGCCAGCAGCTTGGACGGGAGGAGGGTAGCCAAAAACATTCAGTACTTC

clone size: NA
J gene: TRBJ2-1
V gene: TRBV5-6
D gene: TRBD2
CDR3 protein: CASSLAGGGSYNEQFF
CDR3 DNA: TGTGCCAGCAGCTTGGCGGGCGGGGGGTCTTACAATGAGCAGTTCTTC

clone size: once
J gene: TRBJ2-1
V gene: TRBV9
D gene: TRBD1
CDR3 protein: CASSVGSDRVDEQFF
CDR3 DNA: TGTGCCAGCAGCGTAGGGTCGGACAGGGTGGACGAGCAGTTCTTC

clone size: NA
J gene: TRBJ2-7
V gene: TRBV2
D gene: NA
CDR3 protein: CASSEEAGPYEQYF
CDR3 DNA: TGTGCCAGCAGTGAGGAGGCAGGCCCCTACGAGCAGTACTTC